This T cell receptor (beta chain) is drawn from a study of blood T cell repertoires in COVID-19 (TCRdb year 2020). Regarding the study in general: Samples from collaborators originated in the United States, Italy and Spain and spanned both the acute and convalescent phases of COVID-19. The prospective study material was composed of cDNA or gDNA derived from T cells, B-cell-depleted T cells, or PBMCs. Subjects who had been exposed to COVID-19, were actively infected with it, or had recovered from it provided the deeply sampled blood TCRbeta repertoires that made up the dataset. The repertoires were released in a freely available public database meant as a resource for research on the immune response to SARS-CoV-2. Samples came from the ongoing ImmuneRACE study (first 160 participants) plus 1,254 subjects from 6 global collaborators. A de-identified subject ID, COVID-19 status, age in years and sex were almost always included in the sample metadata. Where available, HLA class I and class II types were obtained from metadata supplied by the sample provider rather than from assay-based typing.

TCRbeta CDR3 regions were amplified from genomic DNA by means of the immunoSEQ Assay, a bias-controlled multiplex PCR. The original methods were these. The number of nucleated cells in each sample was estimated from the amplification of reference gene primers within the assay. To quantify the absolute abundance of each unique TCRbeta CDR3 rearrangement, sequence reads were collapsed and filtered. For each sample, productive Simpson clonality was calculated as the square root of Simpson's diversity index over productive rearrangements. Drawn from immuneACCESS, this table holds only the in-frame rearrangements with V and J called that TCRdb kept. Clones are partly lost; checked studies trace under half to an unresolved V gene and leave the rest unexplained. V, J and clone size reflect that table, while D and trimming were determined from the DNA. For this sample there are about 210,000 clones; around four fifths appear just once. The top ten hold 7.6% of the sample.

Including cysteine and phenylalanine, the CDR3 has 14 amino acids. Only the CDR3 region is kept as DNA, spanning 42 bases read in frame from base 1. The germline V gene (reference sequence) yields PRHDT for CDR1 and FYEKMQ for CDR2. Between the V and J ends, shortened by 7 bases and 7 bases respectively, the junction contains 17 bases. This clone has only a few counts. Its antigen remains unidentified. The sample holds no much larger clone one base away, and base qualities are not on file. Results and caveats for the whole study, not just this receptor: How much clinical and demographic metadata was included differed by source and by participant, and the metadata was provided uncurated.

Each collaborating institution followed its own protocols to collect whole blood in K2EDTA tubes. For TCRbeta analysis, collaborators shipped samples in one of three forms: frozen whole blood, isolated PBMCs, or DNA extracted from either of those sample types. This TCR came from a woman between 45 and 65 years old with active or convalescent COVID-19. The material sequenced was peripheral blood. The chain is made from TRBV13 and TRBJ1-5, with TRBD1 perhaps the D gene, on 5 matching bases. The DNA reads as follows: TGTGCCAGCACTACTCGGGGGGGAAGGCAGCCCCAGCATTTT. Its translation reads: CASTTRGGRQPQHF.